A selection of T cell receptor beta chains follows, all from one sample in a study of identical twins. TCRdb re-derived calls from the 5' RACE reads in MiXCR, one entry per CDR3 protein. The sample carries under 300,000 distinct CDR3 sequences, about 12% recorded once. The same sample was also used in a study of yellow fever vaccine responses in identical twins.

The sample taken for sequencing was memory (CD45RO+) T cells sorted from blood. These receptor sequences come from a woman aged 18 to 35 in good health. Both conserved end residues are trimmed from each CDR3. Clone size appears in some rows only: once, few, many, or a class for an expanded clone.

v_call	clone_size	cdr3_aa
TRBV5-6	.	ASRYSKDTEQY
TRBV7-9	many	ASSSDRGREQY
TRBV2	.	ASSDVGSRLSMGTGELF
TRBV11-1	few	ASSLSWNTEAF
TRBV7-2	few	ASSRTSTGTSGNL
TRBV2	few	ASRLIEEQF
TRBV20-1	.	SAPDQLKHSNQPQH
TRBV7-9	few	ASSKSSYEQY
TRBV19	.	ASSRASGGHYNEQF
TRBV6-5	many	ASSYGTGGRTDTQY
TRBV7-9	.	ASSPTGGYQETQY
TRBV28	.	ASSPGPIRLD
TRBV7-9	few	ASSLDLAGGRTGELF
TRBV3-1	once	ASCRGWTSGNTDTQY
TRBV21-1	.	ASSNSLEPPGEQY
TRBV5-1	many	ASSFTANTEAF
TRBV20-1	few	SARYRTTNTGELF
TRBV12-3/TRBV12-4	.	ASSYRRAGGDEQF
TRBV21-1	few	ASSREAVWAYEQY
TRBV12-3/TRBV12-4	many	ASSLNNDNGYT
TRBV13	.	ASSSLAGGNTGELF
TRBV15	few	ATTPGVYNEQF
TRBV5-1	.	ASSLGFNGAETQY
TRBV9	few	ASSEGGGFQDTQY
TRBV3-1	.	ASSQGGVSSAEAF
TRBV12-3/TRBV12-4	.	ASSLTYTGELF
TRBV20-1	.	SGLGGFYEQY
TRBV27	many	ASRGEGLAWGNEQF
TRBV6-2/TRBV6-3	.	ASSHGGSQY
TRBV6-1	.	ASSPLLAGRNEQY
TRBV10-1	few	ASSGDWREQY
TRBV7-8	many	ASSLASQGRYNEQF
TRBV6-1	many	ASSEGPLLAKNIQY
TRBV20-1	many	SASIGGRQPQH
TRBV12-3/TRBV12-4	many	ATKGTGEANEQF
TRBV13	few	ASSLSGTNTGELF
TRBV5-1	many	ASSPSANNEQF
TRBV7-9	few	ASSLGFGNPRETQY
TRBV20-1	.	SARRGEATYEQY
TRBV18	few	ASSPDGTGGSYNEQF
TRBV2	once	ASRIQGRRLSGELF
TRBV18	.	ASSPQRSDEQF
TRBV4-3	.	ASSQGDWDYEQY
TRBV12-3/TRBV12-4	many	ASSLPIPKAF
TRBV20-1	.	SAPDLTANSYEQY
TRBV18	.	ASSRDRIKEQY
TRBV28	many	ASSLRQHYGYT
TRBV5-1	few	ASSLEDTDTQY
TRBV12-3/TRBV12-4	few	ASSFVQQGIQY
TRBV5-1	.	ASSPGTGGINQETQY
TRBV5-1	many	ASSLNAQGSNLRDTQY
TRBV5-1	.	ASTVDQGTGANVLT
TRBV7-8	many	ASLRGLSYEQY
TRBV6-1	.	ASSTPVPGGAAKNIQY
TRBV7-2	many	ASTSTGTYEQY
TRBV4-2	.	ASSQQGQGNQPQH
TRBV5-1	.	ASSLDTAGFTQY
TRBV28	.	ASSPGAGLGTDTQY
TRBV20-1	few	SARSRGQARNEKLF
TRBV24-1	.	ATSDSAFSNYGYT